Following are 32 T cell receptor beta chains from one sample sequenced in a study of identical twins. TCRdb itself ran the 5' RACE reads through MiXCR, one entry per CDR3 protein. The sample consists of some 1,700,000 distinct CDR3 sequences, under 35% of them appearing once. The sequenced sample was cord blood. Receptors originate from a newborn girl in good health.

This clonotype was detected many times. DNA of the CDR3: TGTGCCATCAGTGACCCTGGACAGGCTAGCTCCTACGAGCAGTACTTC. This translates into CAISDPGQASSYEQYF. The chain recombines TRBV10-3 with TRBJ2-7; 7 bases are shared with TRBD1. The germline CDR1 and CDR2 sequences are ENHRY and SYGVKD. CDR3 length: 16 amino acids. V trimming: 3 bases; J trimming: 0 bases; junction bases outside the gene matches: 8.

The genes are TRBV6-5 and TRBJ2-7, with a tentative D call TRBD2 (7 bases). This CDR3 is 14 amino acids long. V lost 1 base, J lost 7 bases, and 14 bases lay in between. CDR1 and CDR2 from the germline V gene are MNHEY and SVGAGI. Here the CDR3 reads CASSYWGGHHEQYF. Written as DNA, the CDR3 is TGTGCCAGCAGTTACTGGGGGGGCCACCATGAGCAGTACTTC.

The chain links TRBV7-7 to TRBJ2-1, with 7 bases aligning to TRBD1. The trim removed 5 bases at V and 5 bases at J, leaving 6 bases unmatched. Looked up from germline, CDR1 is SSHAT and CDR2 is FNYEAQ (reference sequence). The CDR3 spans 14 residues. The CDR3 coding sequence is TGTGCCAGCAGCCCCCGAGACAGGGACAATGAGCAGTTCTTC. This codes for CASSPRDRDNEQFF.

The chain uses TRBV12-5 and TRBJ1-1, with D possibly being TRBD1 (5 bases). The CDR3 extends over 13 amino acids. Germline CDR1 and CDR2: LGHNT and FRNRAP. Trimming removed 6 bases from V and 2 bases from J, with 10 bases in between. The chain's CDR3 is CASGSRGNTEAFF. CDR3 bases: TGTGCTAGTGGGTCTAGGGGCAACACTGAAGCTTTCTTT.

This clonotype has a handful of counts. The chain employs TRBV12-3 or TRBV12-4 and TRBJ2-5; tentative D call: TRBD1 (6 bases). The length of the CDR3 is 15 residues. Trimming took 5 bases from V and 5 from J, leaving 18 bases between them. CDR3: CASSRGTSSRETQYF. DNA for the CDR3: TGTGCCAGCAGTAGGGGGACCTCGTCGAGGGAGACCCAGTACTTC.

This clonotype has at least ten counts. This chain links TRBV7-2 with TRBJ2-3; 7 bases match TRBD1. Per the germline V gene, CDR1 is SGHTA and CDR2 is FQGNSA. V lost 0 bases and J lost 1; bases outside the gene matches: 4. The CDR3 covers 16 residues. The CDR3 nucleotides are TGTGCCAGCAGCTTAGCAAGAACAGGGGGCACAGATACGCAGTATTTT. Amino acids: CASSLARTGGTDTQYF.

As for this clonotype: It may be a read error: a sequence one base away is much more abundant. The chain employs TRBV5-1 and TRBJ2-3, with D possibly being TRBD1 or TRBD2 (5 bases each). Germline V lookup: CDR1 SGHRS, CDR2 YFSETQ. This CDR3 is 17 amino acids long. The CDR3 DNA reads TGCGCCAGCAGCTGGACTCTAGTACGGGGCGCTTCCGAAACGCGGTATTTT. This gives the protein CASSWTLVRGASETRYF. Together with reference TRBV5-1 and TRBJ2-3, the CDR3 gives the full variable domain: KAGVTQTPRYLIKTRGQQVTLSCSPISGHRSVSWYQQTPGQGLQFLFEYFSETQRNKGNFPGRFSGRQFSNSRSEMNVSTLELGDSALYLCASSWTLVRGASETRYFGPGTRLTVL.

V gene TRBV2 combines with J gene TRBJ2-1; 9 bases fit TRBD2. The CDR3 totals 15 residues. Trimming at V came to 6 bases and at J to 4 bases, leaving 7 bases not matched to a gene. CDR1 is SNHLY and CDR2 is FYNNEI in the germline V gene. CDR3 sequence reads: CASRAGTSYYNEQFF. CDR3 nucleotide sequence: TGTGCCAGCAGGGCCGGGACTAGCTATTACAATGAGCAGTTCTTC.

This clonotype was recorded a few times. CDR3 nucleotides: TGCGCCAGCAGCTTGGAACCCGGGACAAACTACGAGCAGTACTTC. It encodes CASSLEPGTNYEQYF. The rearrangement links TRBV5-1 to TRBJ2-7; possibly TRBD1 for D (6 bases). Germline values: CDR1 SGHRS, CDR2 YFSETQ. V was pared by 0 bases and J by 3 bases, with 13 bases between. The CDR3 covers 15 residues.

The chain couples TRBV7-9 to TRBJ1-1; maybe TRBD1 (6 bases). V lost 5 bases to trimming and J lost 8 bases, with 15 bases between them. CDR1 is SEHNR and CDR2 is FQNEAQ in the germline V gene (reference sequence). There are 13 residues in the CDR3. The CDR3 DNA reads as TGTGCCAGCAGCATCCTTACAGGGCCCGAAGCTTTCTTT. Its protein product is CASSILTGPEAFF.

This clonotype was detected a few times. This chain uses TRBV6-5 with TRBJ1-2; D is ambiguous. CDR1 is MNHEY and CDR2 is SVGAGI in the germline V gene. The CDR3 has 15 residues. Trimming stripped 6 bases from V and 1 base from J, with 15 bases between. CDR3 amino acids: CASSQSLLINYGYTF. The CDR3 nucleotides are TGTGCCAGCAGCCAATCCCTACTTATTAACTATGGCTACACCTTC.

The rearrangement uses TRBV28 and TRBJ2-7, with a weak D call TRBD2 (6 bases). V was clipped by 6 bases and J by 0 bases, with 15 bases between them. Looked up from germline, CDR1 is MDHEN and CDR2 is SYDVKM. The CDR3 consists of 15 residues. CDR3 sequence (DNA): TGTGCCAGCAGACCCCGCGGGACGGCCTCCTACGAGCAGTACTTC. Protein product: CASRPRGTASYEQYF.

The chain is built from TRBV19 and TRBJ2-5; no firm D call. Trimming stripped 3 bases from V and 0 bases from J, with 11 bases between. Germline assignment: CDR1 LNHDA and CDR2 SQIVND (reference sequence). The CDR3 runs 15 residues. The CDR3 sequence is CASSIVATYQETQYF. The CDR3 nucleotides are TGTGCCAGTAGTATTGTTGCCACGTACCAAGAGACCCAGTACTTC.

This rearrangement joins TRBV5-1 to TRBJ2-5; a weak D match, TRBD1 (6 bases). The CDR3 spans 16 residues. Germline loops: CDR1 SGHRS, CDR2 YFSETQ. Deletions cut 3 bases from V and 0 bases from J, with 15 bases between. DNA of the CDR3: TGCGCCAGCAGCTCACGGGACAACACGTACCAAGAGACCCAGTACTTC. Its translation: CASSSRDNTYQETQYF.

The gene calls are TRBV7-9 and TRBJ1-1, with D perhaps TRBD1 (6 bases). Germline lookup yields CDR1 SEHNR and CDR2 FQNEAQ (reference sequence). V lost 2 bases and J lost 7, with 17 bases in between. The CDR3 runs 15 residues. CDR3 DNA sequence: TGTGCCAGCAGCTTAAGGCCCGGACAGCCAGATGAAGCTTTCTTT. Translated, it gives CASSLRPGQPDEAFF.

This clonotype has just a few counts. The J gene is TRBJ2-3, the V gene TRBV12-3 or TRBV12-4, with D perhaps matching TRBD2 (6 bases). V lost 7 bases, J lost 9 bases, and 14 bases lay in between. This CDR3 region has 12 residues. The chain's CDR3 is CASTPGTYTQYF. As DNA, the CDR3 is TGTGCCAGCACCCCAGGGACTTACACGCAGTATTTT.

There are a few counts of this clonotype. The V and J genes are TRBV5-1 and TRBJ2-6; D remains unclear. The CDR3 is 17 amino acids. Between the trimmed V and J ends, which lost 2 bases and 4 bases, there was a span of 16 bases. CDR1 SGHRS and CDR2 YFSETQ come from the germline V gene. CDR3 region: CASSLQLTRTGANVLTF. The CDR3 DNA sequence: TGCGCCAGCAGCTTACAATTGACCCGGACCGGGGCCAACGTCCTGACTTTC.

This clonotype occurred a few times. This chain joins TRBV11-2 and TRBJ2-2; 11 nucleotides line up with TRBD2. CDR1 SGHAT and CDR2 FQNNGV come from the germline V gene. J was trimmed by 3 bases and V by 1 base; bases with no gene match: 4. The CDR3 consists of 17 residues. The CDR3 loop is CASSLGLLAGDTGELFF. DNA of the CDR3: TGTGCCAGCAGCTTAGGACTACTAGCGGGAGACACCGGGGAGCTGTTTTTT. Full variable domain (outside the CDR3, taken from reference TRBV11-2 and TRBJ2-2): EAGVAQSPRYKIIEKRQSVAFWCNPISGHATLYWYQQILGQGPKLLIQFQNNGVVDDSQLPKDRFSAERLKGVDSTLKIQPAKLEDSAVYLCASSLGLLAGDTGELFFGEGSRLTVL.

As regards this clonotype: A read error may explain this, as a much larger clone is one base away. The V gene is TRBV29-1, the J gene TRBJ2-1; D unresolved. The CDR3 sequence is 12 residues long. Per germline, CDR1 SQVTM and CDR2 ANQGSEA. CDR3 loop: CSVVRRGNERFF. The CDR3 DNA reads as TGCAGCGTTGTTCGTAGAGGCAATGAGCGGTTCTTC.

The gene calls are TRBV20-1 and TRBJ1-6, with TRBD1 matching 8 bases. With V trimmed by 6 bases and J by 13 bases, 11 bases remained unmatched. CDR1 DFQATT and CDR2 SNEGSKA come from the germline V gene (reference sequence). The CDR3 totals 13 residues. Written as DNA, the CDR3 is TGCAGTGCCCAGCGGACAGGGTCTGATCCCCTCCACTTT. The encoded protein is CSAQRTGSDPLHF.

The V call is TRBV27, the J call TRBJ2-6, with TRBD1 matching over 7 bases. Per the germline V gene, CDR1 is MNHEY and CDR2 is SMNVEV (reference sequence). V lost 5 bases and J lost 4; bases outside the gene matches: 2. This CDR3 contains 14 residues. CDR3 in DNA: TGTGCCAGCAGTGACAGGGCGGGGGCCAACGTCCTGACTTTC. Translation: CASSDRAGANVLTF.

This clonotype was detected a few times. The DNA of the CDR3 is TGTGCCACCAGTGGGACAGGGGGCGTGGTGAATGAGCAGTTCTTC. It translates to CATSGTGGVVNEQFF. The chain uses TRBV24-1 and TRBJ2-1; TRBD1 aligns across 11 bases. This CDR3 region has 15 residues. V shed 5 bases, J shed 7 bases, and the junction held 6 bases outside the gene matches. The germline CDR1 and CDR2 sequences are KGHDR and SFDVKD.

The rearrangement links TRBV6-6 to TRBJ2-3; a weak D match, TRBD2 (7 bases). CDR1 and CDR2 from the germline V gene are MNHNY and SVGAGI (reference sequence). V was pared by 3 bases and J by 1 base, with 14 bases between. This CDR3 has 16 amino acids. CDR3 amino acids: CASSYGGGQGTDTQYF. As DNA, the CDR3 is TGTGCCAGCAGTTATGGGGGGGGCCAGGGCACAGATACGCAGTATTTT.

A remark on this clonotype: The germline gene is not matched at one end of the junction; a read error may be the cause. The V and J genes are TRBV5-1 and TRBJ2-3, with unresolved D. The length of the CDR3 is 15 residues. Looked up from germline, CDR1 is SGHRS and CDR2 is YFSETQ. CDR3 sequence: CASSLEPVGRDTRYF. DNA of the CDR3: TGCGCCAGCAGCTTGGAACCGGTAGGCAGAGATACGCGGTATTTT.

The chain recombines TRBV10-3 with TRBJ2-5; TRBD2 matches at 14 bases. CDR1 ENHRY and CDR2 SYGVKD come from the germline V gene. The CDR3 has 14 amino acids. V shed 10 bases and J 11 bases; nucleotides not matched to a gene: 12. The CDR3 protein is CATTSGREGNEQYF. The CDR3, as DNA: TGTGCCACGACTAGCGGGAGGGAAGGGAATGAGCAGTACTTC.

The table lists this clonotype with a few counts. J is TRBJ1-2 and V is TRBV7-9, with a possible D match to TRBD1 (5 bases). Trimming removed 1 base at V and 4 bases at J, with 10 bases between. CDR1 is SEHNR, CDR2 FQNEAQ, per germline (reference sequence). This CDR3 is built from 14 residues. CDR3: CASSLGRAGYGYTF. CDR3 nucleotides: TGTGCCAGCAGCTTAGGCAGGGCAGGCTATGGCTACACCTTC.

This clonotype was picked up a small number of times. The chain combines TRBV27 with TRBJ2-3; 11 bases align to TRBD2. Germline V lookup: CDR1 MNHEY, CDR2 SMNVEV (reference sequence). The CDR3 is 15 amino acids. V shed 7 bases and J 2 bases; nucleotides not matched to a gene: 5. In DNA form, the CDR3 reads TGTGCCAGCAATCGACTAGCGGGGACCACAGATACGCAGTATTTT. This gives the protein CASNRLAGTTDTQYF.

This chain joins TRBV19 and TRBJ2-5, with unresolved D. The tail of the sequence fits TRBJ2-4 better, so the J call may be wrong. CDR3 size: 13 residues. The germline V gene has CDR1 LNHDA and CDR2 SQIVND (reference sequence). CDR3 sequence (DNA): TGTGCCAGTAGTATTGTGGCTAAAAACATTCAGTACTTC. It codes for CASSIVAKNIQYF.

This chain connects TRBV4-1 to TRBJ2-3; a weak D match, TRBD1 (6 bases). This CDR3 region has 16 residues. Germline-derived CDR1 and CDR2 are MGHRA and YSYEKL. V was trimmed by 1 base and J by 6 bases, leaving 17 bases between them. The CDR3 region has the DNA TGCGCCAGCAGCCAAGGGGGAACAGGGCGTGCGGATACGCAGTATTTT. Protein: CASSQGGTGRADTQYF.

This clonotype was detected a few times. The chain carries TRBV10-3 and TRBJ1-2, with D perhaps TRBD1 (5 bases). The CDR3 consists of 15 residues. Between the trimmed V and J ends, which lost 3 bases and 4 bases, there was a span of 15 bases. Germline V CDR1 and CDR2: ENHRY, SYGVKD. The CDR3 sequence is CAISEKRGIRYGYTF. The CDR3 bases are TGTGCCATCAGTGAAAAGAGGGGAATTCGCTATGGCTACACCTTC.

This clonotype was seen more than once but under ten times. A read error may account for a junction end that differs from germline. The rearrangement links TRBV4-1 to TRBJ2-1, with D uncertain. The germline CDR1 and CDR2 sequences are MGHRA and YSYEKL. The CDR3 runs to 15 residues. This CDR3 reads CASSQQPSSYNEQFF. CDR3 DNA: TGTGCCAGCAGCCAACAACCCAGCTCCTACAATGAGCAGTTCTTC.

The rearrangement uses TRBV5-6 and TRBJ1-2; tentative D call: TRBD1 (5 bases). The CDR3 is 15 amino acids. V gave up 4 bases and J gave up 2 bases, with 15 bases separating them. The germline CDR1 and CDR2 sequences are SGHDT and YYEEEE. This CDR3 reads CASSTKGRGNYGYTF. Written as DNA, the CDR3 is TGTGCCAGCAGCACAAAGGGACGGGGGAACTATGGCTACACCTTC.